This T cell receptor (beta chain) is drawn from a study of blood T cell repertoires in COVID-19. About the research overall: PBMCs, B-cell-depleted T cells, or T cells were the source of the cDNA or gDNA that made up the material.

This clone has a handful of counts. The CDR3 is made up of 16 amino acids. The trim removed 4 bases at V and 5 bases at J, leaving 10 bases unmatched. Germline V gene data show CDR1 as SGDLS and CDR2 as YYNGEE. How the authors handled the data: Nucleated cell counts were estimated from reference gene primer amplification. Sequencing used immunoSEQ multiplex PCR; TCRdb keeps in-frame clones, though not all of them. The D gene and trimming were derived from the DNA, and the V and J assignments and clone size from that table. Here the sample spans 200,000 or so clones, approximately 86% being singletons.

This clonotype originated in a man between 65 and 80 years old with active or convalescent COVID-19. The chain joins TRBV9 to TRBJ2-1, with 9 bases lining up with TRBD1. The material sequenced was peripheral blood. CDR3: CASSLTQGAGNNEQFF. For the CDR3, the DNA is TGTGCCAGCAGCCTTACACAGGGGGCGGGAAACAATGAGCAGTTCTTC.